This T cell receptor beta chain was profiled in a study of blood T cell repertoires in COVID-19 (dated by TCRdb to the early 2020s). About the study as a whole: Samples covering the acute and convalescent phases of COVID-19 were provided by collaborators in the United States, Italy and Spain. Sample metadata almost always included a de-identified subject ID, COVID-19 status, age in years and sex. Deeply sampled blood TCRbeta repertoires from subjects exposed to, actively infected with, or recovered from COVID-19 were included in the dataset. Where HLA class I and class II types were available, the types were taken from metadata supplied by the sample provider, not from assay-based typing. The prospective study material was composed of cDNA or gDNA derived from T cells, B-cell-depleted T cells, or PBMCs. The repertoires were released in a freely available public database intended as a resource for research on the immune response to SARS-CoV-2. Samples came from the ongoing ImmuneRACE study (first 160 participants) plus 1,254 subjects from 6 global collaborators.

On the study overall, not on this receptor specifically: The amount of clinical and demographic metadata varied by source and participant and was provided uncurated.

Taken from cysteine to phenylalanine, the CDR3 has 16 residues. CDR3 DNA is the only sequence kept; it has 48 bases, read in frame from the first base. V and J are truncated by 1 base and 4 bases respectively, leaving an intervening sequence of 13 bases. From a lookup of the germline V gene, CDR1 and CDR2 are KGHSH and LQKENI. Each collaborating institution followed its own protocols to collect whole blood in K2EDTA tubes. For TCRbeta analysis, collaborators shipped samples as frozen whole blood, isolated PBMCs, or DNA extracted from either of those sample types. Comments on this clone: The target of this receptor is not known. Base qualities are not provided; no much larger clone lies one nucleotide away.

The immunoSEQ Assay, a bias-controlled multiplex PCR, was used to amplify TCRbeta CDR3 regions from genomic DNA. The authors' analysis ran thus. Within the assay, amplification of reference gene primers was used to estimate how many nucleated cells each sample contained. To quantify the absolute abundance of each unique TCRbeta CDR3 rearrangement, sequence reads were collapsed and filtered. For each sample, productive Simpson clonality was calculated as the square root of Simpson's diversity index across productive rearrangements. This is the immuneACCESS table as TCRdb keeps it, with only in-frame sequences that have V and J called. A part of the clones is gone; compared with another copy, unresolved V genes explain less than half, and the rest is unexplained. The V and J calls and clone size are taken from that table; D and trimming were inferred from the DNA. In this sample the table shows 45,000 to 70,000 clones, around nine tenths of which occur a single time. About 13% of the sample comes from the top ten.

This chain joins TRBV18 to TRBJ2-2; matching of 5 bases hints at TRBD1 as the D gene. The sample comprised peripheral blood. The sequence derives from a woman between 55 and 75 years old with active COVID-19. The DNA sequence is TGTGCCAGCTCACCACGACAGCCGACGGGCACCGGGGAGCTGTTTTTT. The encoded protein is CASSPRQPTGTGELFF.